This T cell receptor beta chain was obtained from a study of vaccination and CD4 T cells after COVID-19. Cultured CD4+ T-cell DNA underwent Oncomine TCR Beta short-read sequencing. It was cultured CD4+ T cells from which genomic DNA was extracted. TCRdb called the PCR reads again in MiXCR, with one record for every CDR3 protein. The sample consists of 9,900 or so distinct CDR3 sequences, 30% to 45% of them appearing once. As for treatment: roughly ten-day PBMC culture with coronavirus spike peptide pools or control peptides (ViraFEST assay). During the years 2011-2018, before the COVID-19 pandemic, the unexposed donor's CD4+ T cells were collected. Antigen-specific T cells were expanded with peptide pools by ViraFEST, and TCRs were then sequenced. Trimming removed 5 bases at V and 2 bases at J, with 19 bases between. The CDR3 has 17 amino acids. Germline assignment: CDR1 MNHEY and CDR2 SVGEGT. With regard to this clonotype: Its matching antigen is unknown.

The chain has TRBV6-2 or TRBV6-3 and TRBJ1-5, with a weak D call TRBD1 (6 bases). The material sequenced was CD4+ T cells from blood, cultured in vitro. This sequence was found in a human donor in good health. The CDR3 reads CASSGSTGKGGNQPQHF. The CDR3, as DNA: TGTGCCAGCAGTGGGAGTACGGGAAAGGGGGGCAATCAGCCCCAGCATTTT.